This entry lists 2 T cell receptor beta chains sequenced from one sample in a study of blood T cell repertoires in COVID-19 (dated by TCRdb to 2018 to 2020). The receptor library was made with the immunoSEQ multiplex PCR assay. TCRdb holds this immuneACCESS table with in-frame rearrangements only. Some clones are missing; in checked studies, unresolved V genes explain under half, and the rest has no known cause. Here the sample has approximately 210,000 clones; 89% occur a single time. The ten largest clones capture 4.5% to 5.5% of the sample. Sequencing was done on a sample of peripheral blood. The source is a woman aged 40-49 years with acute or convalescent COVID-19.

This clone has only a few counts. CDR3 residues: CASSLNQGSSGNTIYF. The CDR3 DNA reads TGTGCCAGCAGCTTAAATCAGGGCTCCTCTGGAAACACCATATATTTT. The chain has TRBV7-9 and TRBJ1-3; D possibly corresponds to TRBD1 (5 bases). Per germline, CDR1 SEHNR and CDR2 FQNEAQ (reference sequence). The CDR3 length is 16 residues. The V and J ends lost 2 bases and 0 bases respectively, with 11 bases between them.

The rearrangement joins TRBV6-1 to TRBJ1-1; the D is unclear. The germline gives CDR1 MNHNS, CDR2 SASEGT. CDR3 length: 13 residues. V lost 3 bases and J lost 2, with 7 bases in between. This CDR3 reads CASSDQRNTEAFF. The CDR3 DNA sequence: TGTGCCAGCAGTGACCAGCGTAACACTGAAGCTTTCTTT.